This T cell receptor beta chain was found in a study of T cells in Graves' hyperthyroidism and ophthalmopathy. Study-level findings and limits: In the blood, most expanded thyroid clonotypes above 0.001 appeared as well. In validation, the model predicted ophthalmopathy. These predictions came a median about 6.2 months before onset.

Patients were excluded for uncontrolled infection, other autoimmune disease, pregnancy or lactation. Based on clinical symptoms, serum thyroxine and TRAb, thyroid ultrasound and orbital computed tomography, diagnoses were reached. In the case of this clonotype: Its antigen is unknown.

It was RNA transcripts that yielded the amplified TCR beta CDR3 regions. TCR CDR3 regions were first amplified by RT-PCR with HTBI primers. One entry per CDR3 protein, called by TCRdb with MiXCR from the multiplex PCR reads. The sample lists approximately 700,000 distinct CDR3 sequences; nearly 45% were seen once. Germline V gene sequence: CDR1 SQVTM, CDR2 ANQGSEA. The CDR3 totals 12 residues. The TCR sequence derives from an adult man with Graves' disease, either hyperthyroidism or ophthalmopathy (not recorded which). Material: peripheral blood or thyroid tissue (not recorded which). The genes are TRBV29-1 and TRBJ1-1; TRBD1 matches 8 bases. The CDR3 here is CTYTGGETEAFF. DNA for the CDR3: TGCACCTATACAGGGGGAGAGACTGAAGCTTTCTTT.